This T cell receptor (beta chain) was recovered during a study of T cells after yellow fever vaccination. Between the trimmed V and J ends, which lost 1 base and 0 bases, there was a span of 18 bases. The length of the CDR3 is 18 residues. The germline gives CDR1 DFQATT, CDR2 SNEGSKA (reference sequence). Study-level results: At about 97% for CD4 and approximately 88% for CD8, most primary-vaccination clones showed up again after the booster. Abundant bulk-derived clonotypes could contaminate FACS-sorted repertoires. Only a minor proportion of clonotypes was detected across both CD4 and CD8 compartments.

Worth noting for this clonotype: Its antigen is as yet unknown.

5'RACE template switching generated TCR cDNA, adding a universal primer site and UMIs. TCRdb passed the 5' RACE reads through MiXCR, listing each CDR3 protein once. The sample contains 500,000 to 650,000 distinct CDR3 sequences, around a sixth of which appear only once. Specimen: PBMCs, collected around 5 days after the first yellow fever vaccination. This TCR came from a man aged 18-30 years who received the YFV17D yellow fever vaccine. The J gene is TRBJ2-2, the V gene TRBV20-1; D possibly corresponds to TRBD1 (6 bases). The CDR3 region has the DNA TGCAGTGCTAGAGTGGAGTTCGGACAGCTTGCGAACACCGGGGAGCTGTTTTTT. Protein: CSARVEFGQLANTGELFF.